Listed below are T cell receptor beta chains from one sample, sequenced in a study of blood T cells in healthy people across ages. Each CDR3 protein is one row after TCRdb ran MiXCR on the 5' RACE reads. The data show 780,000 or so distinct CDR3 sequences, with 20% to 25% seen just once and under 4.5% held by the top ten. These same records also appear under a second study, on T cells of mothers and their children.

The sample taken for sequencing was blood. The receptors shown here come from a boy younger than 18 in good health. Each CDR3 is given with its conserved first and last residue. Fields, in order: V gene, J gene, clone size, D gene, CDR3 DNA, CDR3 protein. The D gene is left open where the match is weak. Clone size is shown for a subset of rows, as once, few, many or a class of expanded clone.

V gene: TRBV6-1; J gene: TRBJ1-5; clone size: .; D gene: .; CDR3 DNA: TGTGCCAGCAGTGAAGTGCGGGCAGGGGATCAGCCCCAGCATTTT; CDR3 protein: CASSEVRAGDQPQHF
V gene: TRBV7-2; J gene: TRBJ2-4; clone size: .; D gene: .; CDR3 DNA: TGTGCCAGCAGCTTAGGGGGATTAACGGGAACCAAAAACATTCAGTACTTC; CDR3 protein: CASSLGGLTGTKNIQYF
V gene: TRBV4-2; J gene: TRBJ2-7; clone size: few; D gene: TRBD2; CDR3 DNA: TGTGCCAGCAGCCAAGTGAGGACTAGCGGGCTCTACGAGCAGTACTTC; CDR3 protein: CASSQVRTSGLYEQYF
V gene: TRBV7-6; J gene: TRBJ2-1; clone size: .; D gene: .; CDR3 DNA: TGTGCCAGCAGCTTAGTTCAAACGGATGAGCAGTTCTTC; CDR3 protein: CASSLVQTDEQFF
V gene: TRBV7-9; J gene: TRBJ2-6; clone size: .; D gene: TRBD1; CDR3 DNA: TGTGCCAGCAGCTCCAGGGGGTTGAACTCTGGGGCCAACGTCCTGACTTTC; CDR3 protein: CASSSRGLNSGANVLTF
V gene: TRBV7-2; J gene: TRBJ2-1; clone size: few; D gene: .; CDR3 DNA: TGTGCCAGCAGCCCTCGGACATCTTACAATGAGCAGTTCTTC; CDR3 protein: CASSPRTSYNEQFF
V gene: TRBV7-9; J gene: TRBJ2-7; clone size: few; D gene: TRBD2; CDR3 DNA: TGTGCCAGCAGCCGACTAGCGGGAGCGTACCACGAGCAGTACTTC; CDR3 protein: CASSRLAGAYHEQYF
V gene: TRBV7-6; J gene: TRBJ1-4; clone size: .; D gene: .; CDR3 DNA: TGTGCCAGCAGCCCGGAATTCGGAGAACTGTTTTTT; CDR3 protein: CASSPEFGELFF
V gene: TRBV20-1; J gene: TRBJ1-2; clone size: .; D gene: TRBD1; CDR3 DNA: TGCAGTGCTAGCGACGGGACAGGGGGATCCTATGGCTACACCTTC; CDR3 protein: CSASDGTGGSYGYTF
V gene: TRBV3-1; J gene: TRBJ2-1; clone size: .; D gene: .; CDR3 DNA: TGTGCCAGCAGCCAAGTTGGGGGTGCGGGGAACTACAATGAGCAGTTCTTC; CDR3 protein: CASSQVGGAGNYNEQFF
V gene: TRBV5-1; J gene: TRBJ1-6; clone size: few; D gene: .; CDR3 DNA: TGCGCCAGCAGCTCCAATGGGTTCCCGGGGAATTCACCCCTCCACTTT; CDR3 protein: CASSSNGFPGNSPLHF
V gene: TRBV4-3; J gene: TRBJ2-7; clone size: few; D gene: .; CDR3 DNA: TGCGCCAGCAGCCAAGCTCCCGACGGGGCCTACGAGCAGTACTTC; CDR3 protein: CASSQAPDGAYEQYF
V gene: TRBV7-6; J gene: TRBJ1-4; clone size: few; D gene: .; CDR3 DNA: TGTGCCAGCAGCGTAAGGGCGGGCTATGAAAAACTGTTTTTT; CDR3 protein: CASSVRAGYEKLFF
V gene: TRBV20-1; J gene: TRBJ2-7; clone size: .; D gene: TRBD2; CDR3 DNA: TGCAGTGCTCAAACTAGCGGGGGTACCTACGAGCAGTACTTC; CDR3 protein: CSAQTSGGTYEQYF
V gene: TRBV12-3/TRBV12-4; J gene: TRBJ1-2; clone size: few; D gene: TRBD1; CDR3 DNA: TGTGCCAGCAGTACGACAGGGCCAAAGGGGGGCTACACCTTC; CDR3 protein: CASSTTGPKGGYTF
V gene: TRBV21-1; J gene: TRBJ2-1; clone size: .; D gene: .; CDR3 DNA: TGTGCCAGCAGCAAAGTGTGGACTAGCGGGAGCCCTGAATTCCGCGATGAGCAGTTCTTC; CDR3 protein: CASSKVWTSGSPEFRDEQFF
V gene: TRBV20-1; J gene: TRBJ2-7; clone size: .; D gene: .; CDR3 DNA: TGCAGTGCTACTTACGGAACCGGGACCTTGAGCTCCTACGAGCAGTACTTC; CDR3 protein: CSATYGTGTLSSYEQYF
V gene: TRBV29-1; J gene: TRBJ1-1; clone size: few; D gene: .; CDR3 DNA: TGCAGCGTTGTTGGGGGAGGCTCTGAAGCTTTCTTT; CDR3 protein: CSVVGGGSEAFF
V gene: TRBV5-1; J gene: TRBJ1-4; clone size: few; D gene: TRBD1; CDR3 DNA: TGCGCCAGCAGCATAGGACAGGGGAATGAAAAACTGTTTTTT; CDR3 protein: CASSIGQGNEKLFF
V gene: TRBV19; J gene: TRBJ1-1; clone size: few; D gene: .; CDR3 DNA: TGTGCCAGTAGTATAGCGGGGTTGAACACTGAAGCTTTCTTT; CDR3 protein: CASSIAGLNTEAFF
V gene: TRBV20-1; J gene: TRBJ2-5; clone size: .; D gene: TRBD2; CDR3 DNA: TGCAGTGCTAGAGATCTTCGGCTAGCGGGAGTGCAAGAGACCCAGTACTTC; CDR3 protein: CSARDLRLAGVQETQYF
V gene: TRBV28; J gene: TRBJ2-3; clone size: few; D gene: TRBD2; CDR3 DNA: TGTGCCAGCAGTTCGCCTAGCGGGGAGGGCACAGATACGCAGTATTTT; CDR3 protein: CASSSPSGEGTDTQYF
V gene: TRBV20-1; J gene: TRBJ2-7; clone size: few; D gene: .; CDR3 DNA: TGCAGTGCTGCCATACTGACTGGCTACGAGCAGTACTTC; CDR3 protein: CSAAILTGYEQYF
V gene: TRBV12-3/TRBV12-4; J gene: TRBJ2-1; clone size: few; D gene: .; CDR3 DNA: TGTGCCAGCAGCCAGACCGGGCTACACAATGAGCAGTTCTTC; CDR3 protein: CASSQTGLHNEQFF
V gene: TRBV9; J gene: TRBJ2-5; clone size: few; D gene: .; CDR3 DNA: TGTGCCAGCAGCGTAGAGGTCCAAGGCGAGACCCAGTACTTC; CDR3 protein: CASSVEVQGETQYF
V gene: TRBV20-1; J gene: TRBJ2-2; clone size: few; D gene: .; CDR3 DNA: TGCAGTGCTAGCGGCGGGTTCGGGACCGGGGAGCTGTTTTTT; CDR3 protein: CSASGGFGTGELFF
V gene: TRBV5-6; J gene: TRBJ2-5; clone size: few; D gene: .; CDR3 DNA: TGTGCCAGCAGCTTGTCGGCAGGACAGAAGACCCAGTACTTC; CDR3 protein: CASSLSAGQKTQYF
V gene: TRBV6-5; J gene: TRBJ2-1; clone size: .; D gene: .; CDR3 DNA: TGTGCCAGCAGCGCCTCAGAGTGGAATGAGCAGTTCTTC; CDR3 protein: CASSASEWNEQFF
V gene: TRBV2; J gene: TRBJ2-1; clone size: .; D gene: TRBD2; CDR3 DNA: TGTGCCAGCAGTGAACTAGCGGGAGGAAATGAGCAGTTCTTC; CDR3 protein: CASSELAGGNEQFF
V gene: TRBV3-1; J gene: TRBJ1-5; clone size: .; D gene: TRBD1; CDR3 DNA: TGTGCCAGCAGCACCACCGGGACAGAGACTTATAGCAATCAGCCCCAGCATTTT; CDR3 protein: CASSTTGTETYSNQPQHF
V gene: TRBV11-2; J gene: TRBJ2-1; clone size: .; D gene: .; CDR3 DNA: TGTGCCAGCAGCAATACCGGCTACAATGAGCAGTTCTTC; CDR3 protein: CASSNTGYNEQFF
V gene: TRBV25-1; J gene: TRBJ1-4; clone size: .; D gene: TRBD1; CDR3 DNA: TGTGCCAGCGGGGACAGGGTTCGAGAAAAACTGTTTTTT; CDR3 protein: CASGDRVREKLFF
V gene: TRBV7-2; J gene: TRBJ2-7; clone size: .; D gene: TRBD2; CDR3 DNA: TGTGCCAGCAGCTTTGGGACTAGCGGGACACTCTACGAGCAGTACTTC; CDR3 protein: CASSFGTSGTLYEQYF
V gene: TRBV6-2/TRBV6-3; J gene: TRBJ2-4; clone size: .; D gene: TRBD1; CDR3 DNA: TGTGCCAGCAGTTACGACAGGGGGCTGTACATTCAGTACTTC; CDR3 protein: CASSYDRGLYIQYF
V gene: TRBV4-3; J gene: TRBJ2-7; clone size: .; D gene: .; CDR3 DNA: TGCGCCAGCAGCCAGCACGGGACCGACCCTACCTACGAGCAGTACTTC; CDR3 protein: CASSQHGTDPTYEQYF